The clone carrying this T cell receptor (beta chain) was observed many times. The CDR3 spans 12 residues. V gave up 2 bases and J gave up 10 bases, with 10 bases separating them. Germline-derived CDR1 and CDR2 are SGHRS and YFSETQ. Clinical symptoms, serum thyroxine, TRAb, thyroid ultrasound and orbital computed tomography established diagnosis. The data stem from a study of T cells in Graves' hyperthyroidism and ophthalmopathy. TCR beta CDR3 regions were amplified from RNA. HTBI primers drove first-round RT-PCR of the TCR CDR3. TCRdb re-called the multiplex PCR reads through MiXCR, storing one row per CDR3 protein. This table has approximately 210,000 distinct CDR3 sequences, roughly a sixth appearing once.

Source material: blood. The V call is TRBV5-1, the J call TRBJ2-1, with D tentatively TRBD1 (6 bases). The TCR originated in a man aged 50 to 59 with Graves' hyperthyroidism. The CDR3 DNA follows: TGCGCCAGCAGCTTCGGGACACGGGAGCAGTTCTTC. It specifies CASSFGTREQFF.